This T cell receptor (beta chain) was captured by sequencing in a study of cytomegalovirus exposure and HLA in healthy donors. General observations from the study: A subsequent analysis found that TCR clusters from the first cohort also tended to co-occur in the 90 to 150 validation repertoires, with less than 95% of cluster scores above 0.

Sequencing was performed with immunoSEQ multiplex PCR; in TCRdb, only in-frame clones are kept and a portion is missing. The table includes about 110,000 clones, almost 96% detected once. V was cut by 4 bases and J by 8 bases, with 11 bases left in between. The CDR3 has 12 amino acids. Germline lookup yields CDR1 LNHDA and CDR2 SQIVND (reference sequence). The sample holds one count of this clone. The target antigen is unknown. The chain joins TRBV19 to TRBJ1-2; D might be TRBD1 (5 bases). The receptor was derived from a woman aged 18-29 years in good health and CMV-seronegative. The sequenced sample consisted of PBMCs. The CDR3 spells CASSRGGSGYTF. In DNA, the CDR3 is TGTGCCAGTAGTAGGGGGGGAAGCGGCTACACCTTC.